This passage covers 17 T cell receptor beta chains from one sample sequenced in a study of OX40 agonist ivuxolimab in advanced cancers. Generated by immunoSEQ multiplex PCR, the TCRdb table keeps only in-frame clones and is missing some. The sample shows around 38,000 clones, around 82% of them seen only once. The starting material was CD4+ or CD8+ T cells sorted from blood, obtained in a trial of the OX40 agonist ivuxolimab. These receptors all stem from an adult with an advanced solid tumor such as melanoma, head and neck, liver or kidney cancer.

This chain joins TRBV4-1 and TRBJ2-7; D not resolved. The germline V and J ends were trimmed by 3 bases and 2 bases, with 5 bases remaining between them. Germline assignment: CDR1 MGHRA and CDR2 YSYEKL. The CDR3 is 12 amino acids. The chain's CDR3 is CASSHGAYEQYF. The CDR3 DNA follows: TGCGCCAGCAGCCACGGAGCCTACGAGCAGTACTTC.

V and J are TRBV11-1 and TRBJ2-1; weak D call: TRBD1 (6 bases). This CDR3 has 14 residues. V lost 5 bases and J 5 bases, leaving 13 bases between the germline ends. Germline V gene sequence: CDR1 SGHAT, CDR2 FQDESV (reference sequence). The CDR3 protein is CASSPTGNHNEQFF. The CDR3 DNA is TGTGCCAGCAGCCCAACAGGGAACCACAATGAGCAGTTCTTC.

Only a few counts were recorded for this clone. The chain couples TRBV6-5 to TRBJ2-7; 8 positions agree with TRBD1. CDR3 length: 13 amino acids. The V gene end was trimmed by 1 base and the J gene end by 5 bases; junction bases not matched to a gene: 1. The germline V gene has CDR1 MNHEY and CDR2 SVGAGI. CDR3 residues: CASSYYRGNEQYF. The CDR3 DNA follows: TGTGCCAGCAGTTACTACAGGGGGAACGAGCAGTACTTC.

The chain recombines TRBV2 with TRBJ2-1; D is unclear. Between the trimmed V and J ends, which lost 6 bases and 4 bases, there was a span of 4 bases. The germline CDR1 and CDR2 sequences are SNHLY and FYNNEI. The CDR3 sequence is 11 residues long. The CDR3 spells CASRGYNEQFF. As DNA, the CDR3 is TGTGCCAGCAGGGGTTACAATGAGCAGTTCTTC.

The V gene is TRBV6-6, the J gene TRBJ1-1, with D possibly being TRBD1 (6 bases). Germline V gene data show CDR1 as MNHNY and CDR2 as SVGAGI (reference sequence). The V end was cut by 8 bases, the J end by 4 bases, with 17 bases between. This CDR3 has 14 residues. DNA of the CDR3: TGTGCCAGCCTAAAATCAGGGGACGGCACTGAAGCTTTCTTT. Its protein product is CASLKSGDGTEAFF.

The gene calls are TRBV21-1 and TRBJ2-3; the table gives TRBD2 as D, unverified against the DNA. TRBV21-1 is a pseudogene locus. The CDR3 extends over 16 amino acids. CDR3: CASSKFAGTSTDTQYF. The CDR3 bases are TGTGCCAGCAGCAAATTCGCGGGAACTAGCACAGATACGCAGTATTTT.

In its sample, this clone was seen once. V gene TRBV9 combines with J gene TRBJ2-3; D is perhaps TRBD2 (5 bases). The CDR3 loop spans 14 amino acids. V was cut by 0 bases and J by 3 bases, with 8 bases left in between. Germline-derived CDR1 and CDR2 are SGDLS and YYNGEE. The CDR3 DNA reads TGTGCCAGCAGCGTAGTGGGAGTAACAGATACGCAGTATTTT. Residues: CASSVVGVTDTQYF.

The chain combines TRBV5-1 with TRBJ2-7; D may be TRBD2 (6 bases). From germline, CDR1 is SGHRS and CDR2 YFSETQ. V was shortened by 4 bases and J by 5 bases, with 16 bases between the two germline ends. This CDR3 spans 14 amino acids. The chain's CDR3 is CASSPTGTLNEQYF. DNA for the CDR3: TGCGCCAGCAGCCCAACCGGGACTTTAAACGAGCAGTACTTC.

The chain carries TRBV2 and TRBJ1-5; D remains unclear. Germline values: CDR1 SNHLY, CDR2 FYNNEI. CDR3 size: 14 residues. Trimming left V 3 bases short and J 4 bases short, with 10 bases between. The CDR3 DNA reads TGTGCCAGCAGTGAGCTGTCAGAGAATCAGCCCCAGCATTTT. Protein sequence: CASSELSENQPQHF.

There are a few counts of this clone. The rearrangement uses TRBV5-4 and TRBJ1-3; D is unresolved. V was shortened by 2 bases and J by 7 bases, with 10 bases between the two germline ends. Germline CDR1 SGHNT, CDR2 YYREEE (reference sequence). This CDR3 region has 13 residues. The CDR3 region has the DNA TGTGCCAGCAGCTTTGAAACGGGGAACACCATATATTTT. Protein sequence: CASSFETGNTIYF. Full variable domain (outside the CDR3, taken from reference TRBV5-4 and TRBJ1-3): ETGVTQSPTHLIKTRGQQVTLRCSSQSGHNTVSWYQQALGQGPQFIFQYYREEENGRGNFPPRFSGLQFPNYSSELNVNALELDDSALYLCASSFETGNTIYFGEGSWLTVV.

This clone was recorded only once. The chain joins TRBV6-5 to TRBJ2-5; D is unresolved. The CDR3 consists of 12 residues. Looked up from germline, CDR1 is MNHEY and CDR2 is SVGAGI. V lost 2 bases and J lost 4, with 5 bases in between. DNA of the CDR3: TGTGCCAGCAGTTACGGTCGAGAGACCCAGTACTTC. This translates into CASSYGRETQYF.

The gene calls are TRBV11-2 and TRBJ1-1; D gene uncertain. The V gene lost 0 bases and the J gene lost 5 bases, with 13 bases spanning the gap. CDR3 length equals 15 residues. Looked up from germline, CDR1 is SGHAT and CDR2 is FQNNGV. The CDR3 sequence: CASSLDIAGRTEAFF. The CDR3 bases are TGTGCCAGCAGCTTAGATATTGCGGGTAGGACTGAAGCTTTCTTT.

The chain recombines TRBV6-5 with TRBJ1-1; possible D gene TRBD1, 6 bases. V shed 2 bases and J shed 8 bases, with 15 bases lying between them. The CDR3 is 14 residues long. Germline CDR1 MNHEY, CDR2 SVGAGI. CDR3 DNA: TGTGCCAGCAGTTACGGGGGGGCTGTCGGAGAAGCTTTCTTT. This codes for CASSYGGAVGEAFF.

V is TRBV5-1 and J is TRBJ2-1; D is unresolved. From germline, CDR1 is SGHRS and CDR2 YFSETQ. V lost 0 bases to trimming and J lost 7 bases, with 8 bases between them. The CDR3 loop spans 13 amino acids. CDR3 sequence: CASSLDSENEQFF. The CDR3, as DNA: TGCGCCAGCAGCTTGGATTCCGAGAATGAGCAGTTCTTC.

The chain carries TRBV2 and TRBJ2-2, with D possibly being TRBD1 or TRBD2 (5 bases each). Trimming pared 6 bases from V and 4 bases from J, leaving 24 bases between. CDR3 length equals 18 residues. CDR1 SNHLY and CDR2 FYNNEI come from the germline V gene. The CDR3 loop reads CASRAAQGRGSFTGELFF. The CDR3, as DNA: TGTGCCAGCAGAGCGGCCCAGGGAAGAGGGTCGTTCACCGGGGAGCTGTTTTTT.

The chain links TRBV12-5 to TRBJ2-2, with 7 bases fitting TRBD1. J gave up 6 bases and V 1 base, and 5 bases lay outside the gene matches. The CDR3 is 15 amino acids. Germline values: CDR1 LGHNT, CDR2 FRNRAP. CDR3 sequence (DNA): TGTGCTAGTGGTTTGGGACAGGGAGAGGCCGGGGAGCTGTTTTTT. It specifies CASGLGQGEAGELFF.

This rearrangement joins TRBV9 to TRBJ1-3; D remains unclear. Trimming cost V 4 bases and J 0 bases, with 8 bases left between them. The CDR3 has 14 residues. Germline CDR1 is SGDLS and CDR2 is YYNGEE. The DNA for the CDR3 is TGTGCCAGCAGCCAACGTAACTCTGGAAACACCATATATTTT. Encoded protein: CASSQRNSGNTIYF.